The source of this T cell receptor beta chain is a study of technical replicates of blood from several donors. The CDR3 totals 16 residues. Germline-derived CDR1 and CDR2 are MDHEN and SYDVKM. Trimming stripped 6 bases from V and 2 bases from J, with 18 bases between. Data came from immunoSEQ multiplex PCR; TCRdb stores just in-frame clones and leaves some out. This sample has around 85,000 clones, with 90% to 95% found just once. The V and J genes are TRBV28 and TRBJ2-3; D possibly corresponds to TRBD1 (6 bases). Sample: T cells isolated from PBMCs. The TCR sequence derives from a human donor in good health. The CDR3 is CASSITGLEVTDTQYF. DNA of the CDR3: TGTGCCAGCAGCATTACAGGGTTGGAGGTCACAGATACGCAGTATTTT.